This TCR beta chain was captured in a study of blood T cell repertoires in COVID-19. About the study: COVID-19 samples collected from the United States, Italy and Spain covered acute and convalescent phases.

CDR1 and CDR2 (germline): MDHEN, SYDVKM. The CDR3 extends over 15 amino acids. V was pared by 7 bases and J by 5 bases, with 20 bases between. Clones were sequenced by immunoSEQ multiplex PCR, and TCRdb holds only the in-frame ones, with some missing. The data contain under 200,000 clones, about 83% of them singletons. This chain connects TRBV28 to TRBJ1-1; possible D gene TRBD1, 5 bases. This TCR was sampled from a man between 18 and 29 years old with active or convalescent COVID-19. The sequenced sample was peripheral blood. Here the CDR3 DNA reads TGTGCCAGCATTGGAGGTTGGGGACGGGAGACTGAAGCTTTCTTT. Its translation is CASIGGWGRETEAFF.